The 5 T cell receptor beta chains below all came from one sample that was sequenced in a study of CD8 T cells in Susac syndrome. 0.5 to 1 ug RNA was reverse transcribed with random hexamers. One entry per CDR3 protein results from TCRdb running MiXCR on the immunoSEQ multiplex PCR reads. Seen here are about 140,000 distinct CDR3 sequences, about 93% observed once, and the top ten hold roughly 0.29%. Sequenced material: CD8+ T cells from PBMCs. The receptors were gathered from a human donor in good health.

The chain has TRBV27 and TRBJ2-1; 11 nucleotides match TRBD2. J lost 7 bases, V lost 2 bases, and 1 base had no gene match. Germline V gene sequence: CDR1 MNHEY, CDR2 SMNVEV (reference sequence). The CDR3 contains 14 residues. The CDR3 here is CASSLASGRNEQFF. CDR3 DNA sequence: TGTGCCAGCAGTTTAGCTAGCGGGAGGAATGAGCAGTTCTTC.

The V call is TRBV4-3, the J call TRBJ1-2; D is perhaps TRBD1 (5 bases). V dropped 4 bases and J dropped 4 bases, with 25 bases sitting between them. Germline lookup yields CDR1 LGHNA and CDR2 YSLEER. The CDR3 loop spans 18 amino acids. CDR3 residues: CASSPGAGFTDIAYGYTF. The CDR3 region has the DNA TGCGCCAGCAGCCCCGGCGCAGGGTTCACTGACATAGCCTATGGCTACACCTTC.

V and J are TRBV3-1 and TRBJ2-1, with 10 bases identical to TRBD1. The CDR3 is 16 amino acids. Looked up from germline, CDR1 is LGHDT and CDR2 is YNNKEL (reference sequence). J lost 9 bases, V lost 1 base, and 9 bases had no gene match. The CDR3 DNA sequence: TGTGCCAGCAGCCAAGGTCCGGGACAGGGGATCCCTGAGCAGTTCTTC. It codes for CASSQGPGQGIPEQFF.

The chain carries TRBV7-9 and TRBJ2-7; no clear D gene. V lost 0 bases and J 0 bases, leaving 9 bases between the germline ends. CDR1 and CDR2 from the germline V gene are SEHNR and FQNEAQ (reference sequence). The CDR3 sequence is 15 residues long. CDR3 DNA sequence: TGTGCCAGCAGCTTAGCTGACCGCGTCTCCTACGAGCAGTACTTC. Its protein product is CASSLADRVSYEQYF.

This clonotype occurred once. The chain is built from TRBV7-9 and TRBJ2-7; no reliable D call. V lost 1 base, J lost 5 bases, and 15 bases lay in between. The CDR3 runs 15 residues. Looked up from germline, CDR1 is SEHNR and CDR2 is FQNEAQ (reference sequence). This CDR3 is CASSLVPVTPHEQYF. The DNA for the CDR3 is TGTGCCAGCAGCTTAGTCCCTGTTACGCCCCACGAGCAGTACTTC.